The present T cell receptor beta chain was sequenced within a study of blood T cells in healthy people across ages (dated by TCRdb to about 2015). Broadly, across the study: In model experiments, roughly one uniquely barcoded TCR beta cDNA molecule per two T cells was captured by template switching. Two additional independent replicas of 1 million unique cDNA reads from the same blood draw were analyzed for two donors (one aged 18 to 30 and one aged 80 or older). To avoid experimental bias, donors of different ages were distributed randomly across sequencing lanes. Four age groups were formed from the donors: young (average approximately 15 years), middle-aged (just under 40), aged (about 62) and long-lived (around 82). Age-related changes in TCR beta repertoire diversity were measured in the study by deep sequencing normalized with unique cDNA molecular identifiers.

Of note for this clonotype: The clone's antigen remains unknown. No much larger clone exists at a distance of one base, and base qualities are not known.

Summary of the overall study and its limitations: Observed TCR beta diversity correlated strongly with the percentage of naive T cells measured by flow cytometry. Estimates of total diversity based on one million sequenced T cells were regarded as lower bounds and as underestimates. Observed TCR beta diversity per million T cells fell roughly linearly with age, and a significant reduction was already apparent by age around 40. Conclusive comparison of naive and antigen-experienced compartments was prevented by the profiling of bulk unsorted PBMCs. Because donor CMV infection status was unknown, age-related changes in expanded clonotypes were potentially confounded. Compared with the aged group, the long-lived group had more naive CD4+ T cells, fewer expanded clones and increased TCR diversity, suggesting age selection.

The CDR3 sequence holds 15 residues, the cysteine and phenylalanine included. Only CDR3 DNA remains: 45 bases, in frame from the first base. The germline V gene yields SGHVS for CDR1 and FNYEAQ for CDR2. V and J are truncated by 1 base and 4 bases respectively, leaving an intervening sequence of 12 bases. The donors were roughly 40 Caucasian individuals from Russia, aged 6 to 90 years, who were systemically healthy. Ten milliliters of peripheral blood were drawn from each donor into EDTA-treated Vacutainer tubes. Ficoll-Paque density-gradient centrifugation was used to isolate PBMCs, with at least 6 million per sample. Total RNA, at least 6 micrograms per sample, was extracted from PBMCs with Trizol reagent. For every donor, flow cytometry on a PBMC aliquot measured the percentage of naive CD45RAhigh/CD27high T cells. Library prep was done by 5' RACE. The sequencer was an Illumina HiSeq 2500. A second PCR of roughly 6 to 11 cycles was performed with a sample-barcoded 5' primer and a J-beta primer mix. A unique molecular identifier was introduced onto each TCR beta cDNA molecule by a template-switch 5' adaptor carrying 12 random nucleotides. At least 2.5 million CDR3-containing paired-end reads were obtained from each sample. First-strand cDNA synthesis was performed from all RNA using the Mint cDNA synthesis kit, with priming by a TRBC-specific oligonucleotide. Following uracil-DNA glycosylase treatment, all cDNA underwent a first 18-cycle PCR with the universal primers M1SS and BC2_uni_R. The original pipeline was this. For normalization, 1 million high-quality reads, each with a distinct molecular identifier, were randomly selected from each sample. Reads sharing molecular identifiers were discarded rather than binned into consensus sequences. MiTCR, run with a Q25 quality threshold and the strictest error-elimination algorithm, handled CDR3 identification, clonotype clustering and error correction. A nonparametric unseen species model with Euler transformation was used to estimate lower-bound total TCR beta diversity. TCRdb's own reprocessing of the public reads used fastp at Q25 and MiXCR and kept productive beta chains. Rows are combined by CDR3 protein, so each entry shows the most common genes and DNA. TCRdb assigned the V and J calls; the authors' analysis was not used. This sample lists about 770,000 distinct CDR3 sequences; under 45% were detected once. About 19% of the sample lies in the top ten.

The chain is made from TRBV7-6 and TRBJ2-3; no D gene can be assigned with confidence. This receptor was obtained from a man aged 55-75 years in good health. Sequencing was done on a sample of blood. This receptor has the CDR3 CASSLESFPADTQYF. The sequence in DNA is TGTGCCAGCAGCTTAGAGTCCTTCCCGGCAGATACGCAGTATTTT. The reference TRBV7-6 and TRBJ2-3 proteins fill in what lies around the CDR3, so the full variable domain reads GAGVSQSPRYKVTKRGQDVALRCDPISGHVSLYWYRQALGQGPEFLTYFNYEAQQDKSGLPNDRFSAERPEGSISTLTIQRTEQRDSAMYRCASSLESFPADTQYFGPGTRLTVL.